This T cell receptor (beta chain) was sequenced during a study of shared clonotypes between healthy human individuals (TCRdb year 2020). Regarding the study in general: The cohort included three men and a couple of women between 18 and 49 years of age. Different laboratories and diverse techniques were used to prepare libraries and sequence TCR repertoires, to increase sequencing depth and limit assay-specific biases. For each donor, three plates each were used for CD4 naive and CD4 memory, two plates were used for CD8 naive, and one plate was used for CD8 memory. To estimate repertoire size and how much clonotypes are shared between individuals, the study performed deep sequencing of blood TCR repertoires from five healthy adults. Per donor, leukapheresis produced somewhere between about 0.8 and 9.5 billion PBMCs. Here is what the overall study found, with its caveats: Sampling was restricted to blood, and TCR repertoires in tissues likely differ from the TCR repertoires found in blood. About 4.5% of naive CD4, around 3.5% of naive CD8, approximately 2% of memory CD4, and about 0.4% of memory CD8 clonotypes were shared across several donors. Naive subsets generally had larger estimated clonotype richness than memory subsets did. Based on pairwise subsampling, the degree of clonotype sharing among donors was expected to be affected by sequencing depth. Compared with non-shared clonotypes, the clonotypes found in all four sorted-subset donors had higher generation probabilities. The small number of donors limited the genetic and exposure-history diversity represented. Rarefaction of sorted-subset datasets indicated incomplete sequencing despite the large sequencing depth.

Using the deep immunoSEQ assay, multiplex PCR amplified TCR CDR3 regions from genomic DNA. Extracted genomic DNA from each cell subset was spread evenly across all wells of several immunoSEQ 96-well plates, with each plate serving as a replicate. For sorted subsets, about 200 ng genomic DNA, equal to 25,000 to 35,000 T cell genomes, was loaded into each replicate PCR. The purified libraries were quantified using a Qubit 3.0 fluorometer, sized with a Bioanalyzer 2100, and then quantified again using the KAPA Library Quantification kit. Every immunoSEQ 96-well plate was sequenced on a separate single-read 150-cycle Illumina NextSeq 550 flow cell. Turning to the authors' computational methods: Because the immunoSEQ output held only junctional sequences and lacked quality scores, the filtering could not match the filtering applied to full-length reads. Sequences were annotated with PyIR, a Python wrapper for IgBLAST v1.9, and V/J genes and CDR3 were assigned using IMGT germline references. Reads were removed for weak V/J assignments (E-value above 1e-6), missing CDR3, stop codons, out-of-frame junctions, or ambiguous translated residues. V3J clonotypes were defined as sequences sharing the same inferred V gene, J gene, and CDR3 amino acid sequence. To compute the percentage overlap between repertoires, the number of shared unique clonotypes was divided by the size of the smaller repertoire. Richness of each repertoire was evaluated using RTK rarefaction, the Chao1 estimator, and Recon v2.1 estimates of unobserved clonotypes. Generation probabilities were computed with OLGA for all TCRbeta clonotypes obtained by the gDNA method from four donors. TCRdb stores this immuneACCESS table with in-frame sequences only. Part of the clones is absent; in the studies checked, under half of the shortfall reflects unresolved V genes, and no reason is known for the rest. The DNA was the basis for D and trimming; V, J and clone size are from that table. This sample is represented by more than 2,000,000 clones; around nine tenths of them were singletons. Under 0.15% of the sample lies in the top ten.

The donors were healthy, HIV-negative adults who had no recently reported acute infections or vaccinations. Every donor was a Caucasian adult living in Nashville, Tennessee, USA. Magnetic negative selection was used to enrich CD4+ T cells, after which naive cells were positively selected on CD45RA and the negative fraction became the memory subset. Blood was obtained by leukapheresis, after which PBMCs were separated by Ficoll-Histopaque density gradient centrifugation and cryopreserved in liquid nitrogen vapor phase. Analytical flow cytometry was used to check the purity and quantity of each magnetically sorted T cell population. From each sorted fraction, genomic DNA was isolated and quantified by UV absorbance on a Nanodrop 2000c. About this clone: Its cognate antigen has yet to be identified. It has no much larger one-base neighbor in the sample; base qualities were not kept. Other DNA variants within this sample encode the same CDR3.

CDR1 and CDR2, looked up from the germline V gene, are SGHRS and YFSETQ. V loses 1 base at its end and J loses 4 bases; junction bases beyond the gene matches: 0. The CDR3 has 14 amino acids, counting the end cysteine and phenylalanine. CDR3 DNA only is kept here, 42 bases in frame from base 1. Material for sequencing was naive CD4+ T cells sorted from blood. The cell subset or site label here, explained by the study, means: CD45RA+ positively selected. This clonotype originated in a young man in good health. In this chain, TRBV5-1 is recombined with TRBJ2-2, with 8 junctional bases fitting TRBD1. The CDR3 region: CASSLQGATGELFF. The bases are TGCGCCAGCAGCTTGCAGGGGGCCACCGGGGAGCTGTTTTTT. This CDR3, with the reference TRBV5-1 and TRBJ2-2 proteins standing in past its ends, gives the full variable domain KAGVTQTPRYLIKTRGQQVTLSCSPISGHRSVSWYQQTPGQGLQFLFEYFSETQRNKGNFPGRFSGRQFSNSRSEMNVSTLELGDSALYLCASSLQGATGELFFGEGSRLTVL.